Below are 31 T cell receptor beta chains sequenced from a single sample in a study of T cells after yellow fever vaccination. MiXCR, run by TCRdb on the 5' RACE reads, gives a single entry per CDR3 protein. This repertoire shows some 400,000 distinct CDR3 sequences, 6% to 8% found once; its top ten account for 15%. Sample: PBMCs, taken 5 days after the yellow fever booster vaccination. The source is a man between 25 and 39 years old who received the YFV17D yellow fever vaccine.

This clonotype was seen many times. The chain employs TRBV3-1 and TRBJ2-2; the match to TRBD2 covers 7 bases. V shed 8 bases, J shed 7 bases, and the junction held 10 bases outside the gene matches. CDR3 size: 14 residues. The germline V gene has CDR1 LGHDT and CDR2 YNNKEL (reference sequence). CDR3 coding DNA: TGTGCCAGCCAGCCAATCCCGGGGGGCGGGGAGCTGTTTTTT. It specifies CASQPIPGGGELFF.

Here the CDR3 reads CAISDIPDGSTDTQYF. The DNA of the CDR3 is TGTGCCATCAGTGATATTCCAGACGGGAGCACAGATACGCAGTATTTT. The chain links TRBV10-3 to TRBJ2-3; D call uncertain. The CDR3 is made up of 16 amino acids. Trimming cost V 3 bases and J 0 bases, with 13 bases left between them. Germline V gene data show CDR1 as ENHRY and CDR2 as SYGVKD.

This clonotype has only a few counts. The chain carries TRBV20-1 and TRBJ2-3; 7 bases are shared with TRBD2. Trimming removed 6 bases from V and 0 bases from J; junction bases left unmatched: 15. CDR1 is DFQATT, CDR2 SNEGSKA, per germline (reference sequence). CDR3 length equals 17 residues. DNA of the CDR3: TGCAGTGCCGACTCGGTCCTAGCGGCCAAGAGCACAGATACGCAGTATTTT. Translated, it gives CSADSVLAAKSTDTQYF.

The rearrangement links TRBV2 to TRBJ2-7, with a tentative D call TRBD1 (6 bases). V lost 2 bases to trimming and J lost 8 bases, with 13 bases between them. Per the germline V gene, CDR1 is SNHLY and CDR2 is FYNNEI. The CDR3 covers 13 residues. The CDR3 DNA reads as TGTGCCAGCAGTGAAAGCCGGGACACTAAGCAGTACTTC. It translates to CASSESRDTKQYF.

This chain connects TRBV18 to TRBJ2-7; a possible D gene is TRBD2 (5 bases). Trimming took off 2 bases at V and 0 bases at J, with 14 bases between the two ends. The CDR3 runs 16 residues. Germline values: CDR1 KGHSH, CDR2 LQKENI. The CDR3: CASSPFPGRSSYEQYF. The DNA of the CDR3 is TGTGCCAGCTCACCATTTCCTGGGAGAAGCTCCTACGAGCAGTACTTC.

This clonotype was counted many times. V is TRBV6-2 or TRBV6-3 and J is TRBJ2-1; TRBD2 agrees at 10 bases. CDR3 length equals 16 residues. V lost 4 bases to trimming and J lost 6 bases; unmatched junction nucleotides: 9. The germline CDR1 and CDR2 sequences are MNHEY and SVGEGT. The DNA of the CDR3 is TGTGCCAGCAGTTTCGCGACTAGCGGGCCCATCAATGAGCAGTTCTTC. Protein: CASSFATSGPINEQFF.

This clonotype occurred a few times. V is TRBV7-9 and J is TRBJ2-3, with 7 bases that match TRBD1. The germline V gene encodes CDR1 SEHNR and CDR2 FQNEAQ (reference sequence). There are 16 residues in the CDR3. V gave up 6 bases and J gave up 0 bases; unmatched junction bases: 9. CDR3 nucleotide sequence: TGTGCCAGCAGACCGCCGGGACAGTCTAGCACAGATACGCAGTATTTT. Amino acid sequence: CASRPPGQSSTDTQYF.

The chain couples TRBV6-1 to TRBJ2-7; 7 nucleotides match TRBD2. The length of the CDR3 is 14 residues. Germline V lookup: CDR1 MNHNS, CDR2 SASEGT. Trimming took 6 bases from V and 3 from J; bases not matched to a gene: 8. CDR3 residues: CASSRGRAFYEQYF. The CDR3 DNA reads TGTGCCAGCAGCCGGGGGAGGGCTTTCTACGAGCAGTACTTC.

This clonotype was counted many times. The rearrangement uses TRBV28 and TRBJ2-3; D may be TRBD2 (5 bases). V lost 8 bases, J lost 8 bases, and 11 bases lay in between. The CDR3 length is 11 residues. Germline CDR1 reads MDHEN; CDR2 reads SYDVKM. The CDR3 region has the DNA TGTGCCAGCGGCCTCCGGGGTACGCAGTATTTT. This sequence encodes CASGLRGTQYF.

This clonotype was seen at least ten times. V is TRBV20-1 and J is TRBJ1-1, with D possibly TRBD1 on 6 matching bases. Germline V CDR1 and CDR2: DFQATT, SNEGSKA (reference sequence). V dropped 7 bases and J dropped 4 bases, with 10 bases sitting between them. The CDR3 spans 11 residues. The CDR3 region has the DNA TGCAGTGTTTACAGGGTCACTGAAGCTTTCTTT. Its translation: CSVYRVTEAFF.

Only a few counts were recorded for this clonotype. The chain uses TRBV6-1 and TRBJ1-3; TRBD1 might be the D (5 bases). The V gene lost 8 bases and the J gene lost 2 bases, with 13 bases spanning the gap. Germline V lookup: CDR1 MNHNS, CDR2 SASEGT. The length of the CDR3 is 14 residues. The CDR3 here is CASAPRTTGNTIYF. CDR3 nucleotide sequence: TGTGCCAGCGCACCCAGGACAACTGGAAACACCATATATTTT.

This clonotype was seen many times. This chain's CDR3 is CASTGGSKGGEQFF. In nucleotides, the CDR3 is TGTGCCAGCACGGGCGGGAGTAAAGGTGGTGAGCAGTTCTTC. This chain connects TRBV6-2 or TRBV6-3 to TRBJ2-1; 7 bases are a match to TRBD2. Germline V gene data show CDR1 as MNHEY and CDR2 as SVGEGT. The V gene end was trimmed by 7 bases and the J gene end by 9 bases; junction bases not matched to a gene: 12. CDR3 length: 14 residues.

The chain joins TRBV7-9 to TRBJ1-3; D is unresolved. CDR3 size: 15 residues. With 8 bases removed from V and 4 bases from J, the gap between germline ends came to 18 bases. Germline V gene data show CDR1 as SEHNR and CDR2 as FQNEAQ (reference sequence). The DNA for the CDR3 is TGTGCCAGCCGGGCCCAAGGCCTGGAGGGAAACACCATATATTTT. Translating gives CASRAQGLEGNTIYF.

J is TRBJ2-3 and V is TRBV6-1; 11 bases map to TRBD1. V lost 11 bases and J lost 0; bases outside the gene matches: 4. This CDR3 spans 14 amino acids. Germline V gene lookup returns CDR1 MNHNS and CDR2 SASEGT. The CDR3: CAAGTGGSTDTQYF. CDR3 in DNA: TGTGCCGCCGGGACAGGGGGAAGCACAGATACGCAGTATTTT.

The chain combines TRBV6-4 with TRBJ2-1; D is uncertain. Trimming shortened V by 3 bases and J by 8 bases, and 11 bases separated the two germline ends. The CDR3 sequence is 13 residues long. Germline lookup yields CDR1 MRHNA and CDR2 SNTAGT. The CDR3 bases are TGTGCCAGCAGTGAGGTATACGGCGATGAGCAGTTCTTC. Amino acid sequence: CASSEVYGDEQFF.

This clonotype has only a few counts. V usage is TRBV3-1 and J usage is TRBJ1-1; D remains unclear. Trimming stripped 1 base from V and 6 bases from J, with 6 bases between. Germline V gene lookup returns CDR1 LGHDT and CDR2 YNNKEL (reference sequence). The CDR3 is made up of 12 amino acids. CDR3 in DNA: TGTGCCAGCAGCCAAGGTATCTCTGAAGCTTTCTTT. Amino acid sequence: CASSQGISEAFF. Combining the CDR3 with reference TRBV3-1 and TRBJ1-1 gives the whole variable domain DTAVSQTPKYLVTQMGNDKSIKCEQNLGHDTMYWYKQDSKKFLKIMFSYNNKELIINETVPNRFSPKSPDKAHLNLHINSLELGDSAVYFCASSQGISEAFFGQGTRLTVV.

V gene TRBV5-4 combines with J gene TRBJ2-3; 14 bases line up with TRBD2. In germline, CDR1 is SGHNT, CDR2 YYREEE (reference sequence). The CDR3 runs 15 residues. Losses at the gene ends were 4 bases for V and 10 bases for J; bases not matched to a gene: 8. The CDR3 DNA reads TGTGCCAGCAGCGAGGGACTAGCGGGAGTGATTGCGCAGTATTTT. Encoded protein: CASSEGLAGVIAQYF.

There are many counts of this clonotype. The chain is built from TRBV6-1 and TRBJ2-1; tentative D call: TRBD2 (6 bases). V lost 7 bases and J lost 4, with 14 bases in between. This CDR3 is 14 amino acids long. The germline V gene has CDR1 MNHNS and CDR2 SASEGT. Here the CDR3 DNA reads TGTGCCAGCAACGGGACTCCTTTATACAATGAGCAGTTCTTC. It is translated as CASNGTPLYNEQFF.

The CDR3: CASSFHSYEQYF. The CDR3, as DNA: TGTGCCAGCAGCTTTCACTCCTACGAGCAGTACTTC. The V call is TRBV5-4, the J call TRBJ2-7; D not resolved. The CDR3 contains 12 residues. Germline V gene data show CDR1 as SGHNT and CDR2 as YYREEE (reference sequence). V lost 2 bases and J 0 bases, leaving 3 bases between the germline ends.

The V and J genes are TRBV20-1 and TRBJ2-2, with TRBD1 matching 9 bases. The CDR3 sequence is 14 residues long. V shed 5 bases and J 4 bases; nucleotides not matched to a gene: 5. Germline lookup yields CDR1 DFQATT and CDR2 SNEGSKA (reference sequence). The CDR3 DNA sequence: TGCAGTGCTGAATACAGGGGGCGCACCGGGGAGCTGTTTTTT. Encoded protein: CSAEYRGRTGELFF.

This clonotype was picked up many times. The gene calls are TRBV6-6 and TRBJ1-2, with D hard to call. Germline CDR1 is MNHNY and CDR2 is SVGAGI (reference sequence). V gave up 7 bases and J gave up 8 bases, with 11 bases separating them. The CDR3 covers 11 residues. For the CDR3, the DNA is TGTGCCAGCATGAAAGATAGAGGCTACACCTTC. Protein: CASMKDRGYTF.

This clonotype showed up many times. V usage is TRBV20-1 and J usage is TRBJ2-1, with TRBD2 as a possible D gene (6 bases). V was trimmed by 3 bases and J by 5 bases, leaving 17 bases between them. The CDR3 has 15 amino acids. Germline loops: CDR1 DFQATT, CDR2 SNEGSKA (reference sequence). CDR3 residues: CSASLAEAIHNEQFF. The CDR3 DNA sequence: TGCAGTGCTAGCTTAGCGGAGGCAATTCACAATGAGCAGTTCTTC.

This clonotype has a handful of counts. The chain recombines TRBV25-1 with TRBJ1-2; 10 bases are a match to TRBD1. Germline loops: CDR1 MGHDK, CDR2 SYGVNS. The CDR3 covers 16 residues. After removal of 3 bases from V and 4 bases from J, the junction contained 8 bases not matched to a gene. CDR3 in DNA: TGTGCCAGCAGTGACCCCGGGACAGGGGCCATCTATGGCTACACCTTC. Translating gives CASSDPGTGAIYGYTF.

This clonotype was recorded at least ten times. This chain joins TRBV6-5 and TRBJ2-7; tentative D call: TRBD1 (7 bases). Germline V gene sequence: CDR1 MNHEY, CDR2 SVGAGI. V was pared by 7 bases and J by 4 bases, with 20 bases between. This CDR3 has 15 amino acids. The DNA for the CDR3 is TGTGCCAGCACTTCTCGCGGGAACAGGGGATACGAGCAGTACTTC. Amino acids: CASTSRGNRGYEQYF.

The V call is TRBV12-3 or TRBV12-4, the J call TRBJ1-5, with 7 bases fitting TRBD1. The CDR3 extends over 17 amino acids. Germline trimming cut 1 base from V and 3 bases from J; bases unmatched to any gene: 9. CDR3 protein: CASSLGQGVYNNQPQHF. The CDR3 nucleotides are TGTGCCAGCAGTTTAGGTCAGGGGGTTTATAACAATCAGCCCCAGCATTTT.

In this sample, this clonotype turned up many times. J is TRBJ2-2 and V is TRBV7-6; D is uncertain. V lost 4 bases and J 10 bases, leaving 10 bases between the germline ends. The CDR3 is 12 residues long. CDR1 and CDR2 from the germline V gene are SGHVS and FNYEAQ. The CDR3 coding sequence is TGTGCCAGCAGCTCCGGCACTTCGGAGCTGTTTTTT. Its protein product is CASSSGTSELFF.

Ten or more counts support this clonotype. The CDR3 nucleotides read TGTGCCAGCAGCCTCCACGGGTGGGTAGGTCGCGAGCAGTACTTC. Translation gives CASSLHGWVGREQYF. The chain links TRBV5-6 to TRBJ2-7; D unresolved. Trimming took 4 bases from V and 6 from J, leaving 20 bases between them. The CDR3 has 15 amino acids. Germline loops: CDR1 SGHDT, CDR2 YYEEEE.

This clonotype has just a few counts. The chain has TRBV3-1 and TRBJ2-2; 14 bases are shared with TRBD2. Germline V gene lookup returns CDR1 LGHDT and CDR2 YNNKEL (reference sequence). The CDR3 is made up of 18 amino acids. J was trimmed by 5 bases and V by 11 bases; bases with no gene match: 16. CDR3 sequence reads: CASSHPGLAGAVTGELFF. CDR3 sequence (DNA): TGTGCCTCCTCCCACCCGGGACTAGCGGGAGCTGTGACCGGGGAGCTGTTTTTT.

This clonotype was recorded many times. The chain joins TRBV24-1 to TRBJ2-1, with D possibly TRBD1 on 5 matching bases. With 0 bases removed from V and 8 bases from J, the gap between germline ends came to 10 bases. The germline V gene encodes CDR1 KGHDR and CDR2 SFDVKD. There are 14 residues in the CDR3. CDR3 sequence reads: CATSDLYSGYEQFF. CDR3 bases: TGTGCCACCAGTGATTTGTACTCAGGGTATGAGCAGTTCTTC.

This chain joins TRBV5-7 and TRBJ2-1; 11 bases agree with TRBD2. TRBV5-7 is an open reading frame whose function is uncertain. J was trimmed by 7 bases and V by 3 bases; bases with no gene match: 12. The CDR3 covers 17 residues. In DNA form, the CDR3 reads TGTGCCAGCAGCTCCGCCGTGGCTAGCGGGAGGAAGAATGAGCAGTTCTTC. This encodes CASSSAVASGRKNEQFF.

Points on this clonotype: This may come from a read error, since a much larger clone is one base off. V and J are TRBV5-6 and TRBJ2-2; D is ambiguous. CDR1 and CDR2 (germline): SGHDT, YYEEEE. There are 15 residues in the CDR3. The DNA for the CDR3 is TGTACCAGCAGCTTGGTTGACACGAACACCGGGGAGCTGTTTTTT. Translating it yields CTSSLVDTNTGELFF.